The 9 T cell receptor beta chains in this list originate from one sample, sequenced in a study of cytotoxic CD8 clonotypes in ibrutinib-treated CLL. Repertoires were generated with immunoSEQ multiplex PCR, while TCRdb's copy carries only in-frame clones and drops some. Of 150,000 to 200,000 clones listed, over 55% were seen once; the top ten hold under 15%. Sample: PBMCs, taken after 24 months of ibrutinib treatment. Source of these receptors: a human donor with chronic lymphocytic leukemia.

The chain recombines TRBV6-5 with TRBJ2-5; no firm D call. This CDR3 spans 16 amino acids. CDR1 and CDR2 from the germline V gene are MNHEY and SVGAGI. Trimming left V 0 bases short and J 9 bases short, with 20 bases between. The CDR3 DNA sequence: TGTGCCAGCAGTTACTCGACGTTGCCAGCCCAAGACTCCCAGTACTTC. Its translation is CASSYSTLPAQDSQYF.

As regards this clone: At one boundary the junction diverges from the germline segment, which might be a read error. This sequence joins TRBV15 and TRBJ2-1; weak D call: TRBD1 (6 bases). Germline lookup yields CDR1 LNHNV and CDR2 YYDKDF (reference sequence). The CDR3 covers 15 residues. CDR3 protein: CATSPGQGSSYEKFF. The CDR3 region has the DNA TGTGCCACCAGCCCGGGACAAGGGTCTAGTTATGAGAAGTTCTTC.

The gene calls are TRBV10-3 and TRBJ2-5; D may be TRBD1 (6 bases). The length of the CDR3 is 13 residues. Germline V gene sequence: CDR1 ENHRY, CDR2 SYGVKD. V gave up 4 bases and J gave up 3 bases, with 9 bases separating them. The CDR3 DNA reads as TGTGCCATCAGTGCCCGACAGGAAGAGACCCAGTACTTC. The encoded protein is CAISARQEETQYF.

This rearrangement joins TRBV7-9 to TRBJ2-1, with 7 bases that match TRBD2. CDR3 length equals 16 residues. V was pared by 1 base and J by 7 bases, with 10 bases of the junction left unmatched. The V gene's germline CDR1 is SEHNR and CDR2 FQNEAQ (reference sequence). The CDR3 region is CASSLGSSGVVNEQFF. Here the CDR3 DNA reads TGTGCCAGCAGCTTAGGATCTAGCGGTGTTGTGAATGAGCAGTTCTTC.

The V call is TRBV29-1, the J call TRBJ1-3; maybe TRBD1 (5 bases). Trimming took 5 bases from V and 2 from J, leaving 7 bases between them. The CDR3 runs to 12 residues. Germline V gene lookup returns CDR1 SQVTM and CDR2 ANQGSEA. CDR3 region: CSVRDAGNTIYF. In nucleotides, the CDR3 is TGCAGCGTTCGGGACGCTGGAAACACCATATATTTT.

This chain uses TRBV5-4 with TRBJ2-7; 8 positions agree with TRBD2. In germline, CDR1 is SGHNT, CDR2 YYREEE (reference sequence). V gave up 3 bases and J gave up 2 bases; unmatched junction bases: 7. The CDR3 spans 15 residues. CDR3: CASSSPDGRAYEQYF. CDR3 coding DNA: TGTGCCAGCAGCTCACCCGACGGGAGGGCCTACGAGCAGTACTTC.

V usage is TRBV15 and J usage is TRBJ2-7; 11 positions match TRBD2. The trim removed 3 bases at V and 2 bases at J, leaving 6 bases unmatched. Germline V lookup: CDR1 LNHNV, CDR2 YYDKDF (reference sequence). The CDR3 runs 16 residues. CDR3 residues: CATSSDLAGGAYEQYF. DNA for the CDR3: TGTGCCACCAGCAGTGACCTAGCGGGAGGTGCCTACGAGCAGTACTTC.

This clone was found once. This chain joins TRBV10-3 and TRBJ1-1; weak D call: TRBD1 (6 bases). The CDR3 has 13 residues. V dropped 6 bases and J dropped 7 bases, with 15 bases sitting between them. CDR1 and CDR2 (germline): ENHRY, SYGVKD. This CDR3 reads CAIRPQGQGEAFF. CDR3 nucleotides: TGTGCCATCAGACCACAGGGCCAGGGTGAAGCTTTCTTT.

The gene calls are TRBV21-1 and TRBJ1-2; TRBD1 reflects the table's D call only, with no check against the DNA. TRBV21-1 is marked as a pseudogene. CDR3 length: 17 amino acids. The CDR3 sequence: CASSKVIGDRGRYGYTF. In nucleotides, the CDR3 is TGTGCCAGCAGCAAAGTAATAGGGGACAGGGGACGGTATGGCTACACCTTC.